The sequence of this TCR beta chain was determined in a study of shared clonotypes between healthy human individuals (dated by TCRdb to 2018 to 2020). Concerning the study at large: The cohort included a few men and two women between 18 and 49 years of age. For each donor, three plates each were used for CD4 naive and CD4 memory, two plates were used for CD8 naive, and one plate was used for CD8 memory. To estimate repertoire size and how much clonotypes are shared between individuals, the study performed deep sequencing of blood TCR repertoires from about five healthy adults. Libraries were prepared and TCR repertoires were sequenced by different laboratories using diverse techniques, in order to increase sequencing depth and limit assay-specific biases. Each donor's leukapheresis produced roughly between roughly 0.85 and 10 billion PBMCs.

The donors were healthy, HIV-negative adults with no recently reported acute infections or vaccinations. Every donor was a Caucasian adult living in Nashville, Tennessee, USA. CD4+ T cells were enriched through magnetic negative selection, after which naive cells were positively selected on CD45RA and the remaining negative fraction served as the memory subset. Blood was collected by leukapheresis, and PBMCs were isolated by Ficoll-Histopaque density gradient centrifugation and then cryopreserved in liquid nitrogen vapor phase. Purity and quantity of every magnetically sorted T cell population were checked by analytical flow cytometry. Genomic DNA was isolated from each sorted fraction and quantified by UV absorbance on a Nanodrop 2000c. With respect to this clone: Its antigen remains undetermined. No clone much larger than this one lies a single base away; base qualities are absent.

Study-wide findings and limitations: Compared with non-shared clonotypes, the clonotypes found in all four sorted-subset donors had higher generation probabilities. Estimated clonotype richness was generally larger for naive than for memory subsets. Rarefaction of sorted-subset datasets indicated incomplete sequencing despite the large sequencing depth. Based on pairwise subsampling, the degree of clonotype sharing among donors was expected to be affected by sequencing depth. Around 5% of naive CD4, 3.5% of naive CD8, approximately 2.2% of memory CD4, and 0.4% of memory CD8 clonotypes were shared across a few donors. Because the study included a small number of donors, the genetic and exposure-history diversity represented was limited. Sampling was restricted to blood, and TCR repertoires in tissue are likely to differ from TCR repertoires in blood.

TCR CDR3 regions were amplified from genomic DNA by multiplex PCR using the deep immunoSEQ assay. Extracted genomic DNA from each cell subset was distributed evenly across all wells of several immunoSEQ 96-well plates, and each plate was treated as a replicate. For sorted subsets, each replicate PCR was loaded with about 0.2 ug genomic DNA, equivalent to approximately 33,000 T cell genomes. The purified libraries were quantified using a Qubit 3.0 fluorometer, sized with a Bioanalyzer 2100, and then quantified again using the KAPA Library Quantification kit. A separate single-read 150-cycle Illumina NextSeq 550 flow cell was used to sequence each immunoSEQ 96-well plate. Processing in the source paper ran as follows. Because only junctional sequences without quality scores were contained in the immunoSEQ output, filtering matching that applied to full-length reads could not be performed. To assign V/J genes and CDR3, sequences were annotated using PyIR, a Python wrapper for IgBLAST v1.9, with IMGT germline references. Reads with weak V/J assignments (E-value above 1e-6), missing CDR3, stop codons, out-of-frame junctions, or ambiguous translated residues were removed. V3J clonotypes were defined by identical inferred V gene, J gene, and CDR3 amino acid sequence. Percentage overlap between repertoires was calculated by dividing the number of shared unique clonotypes by the size of the smaller repertoire. RTK rarefaction, the Chao1 estimator, and Recon v2.1 estimates of unobserved clonotypes were used to assess repertoire richness. Generation probabilities were computed with OLGA for all TCRbeta clonotypes obtained by the gDNA method from four donors. As stored in TCRdb, this immuneACCESS dataset retains in-frame rearrangements with V and J assigned. A fraction of the clones does not appear; measured against another copy, unresolved V genes explain less than half of the discrepancy, and the remainder lacks a known reason. Clonal size and the V and J genes are those of that table, whereas D and trimming came from the DNA. Here the sample has a few million clones; 80% to 95% occur a single time. Clones ranked in the top ten supply about 0.37% of the sample.

Sequencing input: naive CD4+ T cells from PBMCs. The sample's cell subset or site, from its label and the paper: CD45RA+ positively selected. This clonotype was obtained from a man younger than 30 in good health. Some clones in this sample may be carry-over from other donors' samples.

The bases are TGTGCCAGCAGCACGGGACAGGGGGCGCACTATGGCTACACCTTC. Its coded protein is CASSTGQGAHYGYTF. The chain couples TRBV7-2 to TRBJ1-2; 12 central bases correspond to TRBD1. Here V drops 5 bases and J drops 3 bases, and the junction holds 4 bases not matched to any gene. From cysteine to phenylalanine, the CDR3 is 15 amino acids long. The DNA shown is the 45-base CDR3, in frame from base 1. CDR1 is given as SGHTA and CDR2 as FQGNSA, both from the germline V gene. The CDR3 plus the reference TRBV7-2 and TRBJ1-2 genes for the other parts give the full variable domain: GAGVSQSPSNKVTEKGKDVELRCDPISGHTALYWYRQSLGQGLEFLIYFQGNSAPDKSGLPSDRFSAERTGGSVSTLTIQRTQQEDSAVYLCASSTGQGAHYGYTFGSGTRLTVV.